What follows are 30 T cell receptor beta chains derived from one specimen sequenced in a study of cytomegalovirus exposure and HLA in healthy donors. 60 Vbeta and 13 Jbeta primers were used in PCR. The repertoire was sequenced with immunoSEQ multiplex PCR; TCRdb's copy has only in-frame clones and lacks some. In total, the table holds tens of thousands of clones. The sample was PBMCs. All receptors derive from a woman in her 40s in good health and CMV-seropositive.

The chain has TRBV19 and TRBJ1-1; weak D call: TRBD1 (5 bases). V was trimmed by 5 bases and J by 6 bases, leaving 13 bases between them. Germline V gives CDR1 LNHDA, CDR2 SQIVND (reference sequence). The CDR3 sequence is 13 residues long. CDR3 coding DNA: TGTGCCAGTAGTTGGTTGGGGGAGGCTGAAGCTTTCTTT. Translating it yields CASSWLGEAEAFF.

The V gene is TRBV9, the J gene TRBJ1-4; no firm D call. The germline CDR1 and CDR2 sequences are SGDLS and YYNGEE. Trimming stripped 0 bases from V and 0 bases from J, with 9 bases between. The CDR3 length is 16 residues. In DNA form, the CDR3 reads TGTGCCAGCAGCGTAGATCCAGATACAACTAATGAAAAACTGTTTTTT. Protein product: CASSVDPDTTNEKLFF.

The rearrangement uses TRBV2 and TRBJ1-2; 7 bases agree with TRBD1. Germline V gene sequence: CDR1 SNHLY, CDR2 FYNNEI. The CDR3 has 13 amino acids. V dropped 2 bases and J dropped 3; count of bases not matched to a gene: 0. This CDR3 is CASSETGDYGYTF. CDR3 bases: TGTGCCAGCAGTGAAACAGGGGACTATGGCTACACCTTC. The whole variable domain, remainder taken from reference TRBV2 and TRBJ1-2, is EPEVTQTPSHQVTQMGQEVILRCVPISNHLYFYWYRQILGQKVEFLVSFYNNEISEKSEIFDDQFSVERPDGSNFTLKIRSTKLEDSAMYFCASSETGDYGYTFGSGTRLTVV.

This chain links TRBV7-9 with TRBJ2-1; no definite D call. The CDR3 contains 14 residues. From germline, CDR1 is SEHNR and CDR2 FQNEAQ (reference sequence). Trimming left V 2 bases short and J 7 bases short, with 12 bases between. CDR3 DNA: TGTGCCAGCAGCTTATCTGGCATCCCGAATGAGCAGTTCTTC. Encoded protein: CASSLSGIPNEQFF.

The chain couples TRBV2 to TRBJ1-5; no clear D gene. V lost 9 bases and J lost 8, with 11 bases in between. The CDR3 is 11 amino acids. Germline loops: CDR1 SNHLY, CDR2 FYNNEI. The CDR3 sequence is CASGFQEPQHF. The CDR3 DNA is TGTGCCAGTGGGTTTCAGGAGCCCCAGCATTTT.

V usage is TRBV27 and J usage is TRBJ2-3; TRBD2 is a possible D gene (5 bases). This CDR3 region has 15 residues. The V end lost 3 bases, the J end lost 3 bases, and 13 bases lay between the germline ends. Germline loops: CDR1 MNHEY, CDR2 SMNVEV (reference sequence). The CDR3 loop is CASSFGSESTDTQYF. Here the CDR3 DNA reads TGTGCCAGCAGTTTTGGTAGCGAATCGACAGATACGCAGTATTTT.

The V call is TRBV7-9, the J call TRBJ2-5; no clear D gene. Trimming stripped 5 bases from V and 5 bases from J, with 9 bases between. Per the germline V gene, CDR1 is SEHNR and CDR2 is FQNEAQ (reference sequence). The CDR3 runs to 12 residues. CDR3 coding DNA: TGTGCCAGCAGCCCGATTGCGGAGACCCAGTACTTC. Its translation: CASSPIAETQYF.

The V call is TRBV5-5, the J call TRBJ1-2, with 8 bases lining up with TRBD1. The germline V gene encodes CDR1 SGHKS and CDR2 YYEKEE (reference sequence). Trimming took 0 bases from V and 5 from J; bases not matched to a gene: 6. The CDR3 is made up of 15 amino acids. The CDR3 loop is CASSLGGQGGYGYTF. CDR3 DNA sequence: TGTGCCAGCAGCTTGGGAGGACAGGGAGGATATGGCTACACCTTC.

The J gene is TRBJ2-5, the V gene TRBV28, with a tentative D call TRBD2 (5 bases). The germline gives CDR1 MDHEN, CDR2 SYDVKM. The CDR3 has 15 amino acids. V dropped 3 bases and J dropped 5 bases, with 16 bases sitting between them. Written as DNA, the CDR3 is TGTGCCAGCAGTTTTTTAGGGAGCGGTTATGAGACCCAGTACTTC. It codes for CASSFLGSGYETQYF.

The chain uses TRBV19 and TRBJ2-3, with no clear D. The germline gives CDR1 LNHDA, CDR2 SQIVND (reference sequence). This CDR3 contains 13 residues. V lost 1 base and J 3 bases, leaving 5 bases between the germline ends. CDR3 DNA: TGTGCCAGTAGTATAGCCCATACAGATACGCAGTATTTT. This codes for CASSIAHTDTQYF.

CDR3 in DNA: TGCAGCGGGAAAGCTTCCGGACTAGCGGTTAGCACAGATACGCAGTATTTT. This codes for CSGKASGLAVSTDTQYF. V usage is TRBV29-1 and J usage is TRBJ2-3; 10 nucleotides agree with TRBD2. V shed 7 bases, J shed 0 bases, and the junction held 13 bases outside the gene matches. The CDR3 sequence is 17 residues long. The germline V gene encodes CDR1 SQVTM and CDR2 ANQGSEA.

This chain connects TRBV2 to TRBJ1-2; D call uncertain. The CDR3 loop spans 13 amino acids. CDR1 SNHLY and CDR2 FYNNEI come from the germline V gene. V lost 10 bases, J lost 3 bases, and 15 bases lay in between. The DNA of the CDR3 is TGTGCCACCAGAACGGGGTTCGACTATGGCTACACCTTC. This sequence encodes CATRTGFDYGYTF.

This chain uses TRBV7-2 with TRBJ1-6; the D is unclear. CDR1 is SGHTA, CDR2 FQGNSA, per germline. This CDR3 comprises 15 residues. V was pared by 1 base and J by 0 bases, with 4 bases between. CDR3: CASSLESSYNSPLHF. The CDR3 DNA sequence: TGTGCCAGCAGCTTAGAGAGCTCCTATAATTCACCCCTCCACTTT.

This sequence joins TRBV7-2 and TRBJ2-3; D is possibly TRBD2 (5 bases). The germline V gene encodes CDR1 SGHTA and CDR2 FQGNSA. Trimming left V 1 base short and J 4 bases short, with 12 bases between. This CDR3 region has 15 residues. CDR3 bases: TGTGCCAGCAGCTTAGTTACCCTAGCTTCAGATACGCAGTATTTT. Its translation: CASSLVTLASDTQYF. Together with reference TRBV7-2 and TRBJ2-3, the CDR3 gives the full variable domain: GAGVSQSPSNKVTEKGKDVELRCDPISGHTALYWYRQSLGQGLEFLIYFQGNSAPDKSGLPSDRFSAERTGGSVSTLTIQRTQQEDSAVYLCASSLVTLASDTQYFGPGTRLTVL.

The chain couples TRBV7-3 to TRBJ2-1; 10 nucleotides line up with TRBD2. V lost 4 bases, J lost 2 bases, and 2 bases stayed unmatched. This CDR3 has 15 amino acids. CDR1 and CDR2 (germline): SGHTA, FQGTGA. The CDR3 is CASSSTSGAYNEQFF. The CDR3 DNA follows: TGTGCCAGCAGCTCAACTAGCGGGGCCTACAATGAGCAGTTCTTC.

The chain employs TRBV7-2 and TRBJ2-1; no clear D gene. Germline lookup yields CDR1 SGHTA and CDR2 FQGNSA. The CDR3 extends over 18 amino acids. V lost 5 bases and J 0 bases, leaving 20 bases between the germline ends. The DNA for the CDR3 is TGTGCCAGCAGCCGAATCACGGGTCCACACTTCTCCTACAATGAGCAGTTCTTC. Encoded protein: CASSRITGPHFSYNEQFF.

The chain carries TRBV27 and TRBJ1-1; D possibly corresponds to TRBD1 (6 bases). There are 13 residues in the CDR3. The V gene's germline CDR1 is MNHEY and CDR2 SMNVEV (reference sequence). The V gene lost 8 bases and the J gene lost 11 bases, with 21 bases spanning the gap. For the CDR3, the DNA is TGTGCCAGCTCATCAGGGGTCGGAGTGGTGGCTTTCTTT. Translating it yields CASSSGVGVVAFF.

The chain joins TRBV27 to TRBJ2-7, with TRBD1 identical over 11 bases. Losses at the gene ends were 0 bases for V and 3 bases for J; bases not matched to a gene: 1. There are 15 residues in the CDR3. The germline gives CDR1 MNHEY, CDR2 SMNVEV (reference sequence). CDR3 sequence: CASSLSGTGGYEQYF. The CDR3 nucleotides are TGTGCCAGCAGTTTATCAGGGACAGGGGGCTACGAGCAGTACTTC.

The rearrangement uses TRBV9 and TRBJ2-1; 9 bases fit TRBD2. The V gene's germline CDR1 is SGDLS and CDR2 YYNGEE. V shed 3 bases and J 4 bases; nucleotides not matched to a gene: 5. CDR3 length: 15 residues. CDR3: CASSEGTSLYNEQFF. DNA of the CDR3: TGTGCCAGCAGCGAGGGGACTAGCCTTTACAATGAGCAGTTCTTC.

The chain links TRBV13 to TRBJ2-6, with 7 bases identical to TRBD2. There are 16 residues in the CDR3. The V gene's germline CDR1 is PRHDT and CDR2 FYEKMQ (reference sequence). J gave up 0 bases and V 6 bases, and 5 bases lay outside the gene matches. DNA for the CDR3: TGTGCCAGCAGAGCTAGCGGATTCTCTGGGGCCAACGTCCTGACTTTC. It translates to CASRASGFSGANVLTF.

V gene TRBV6-1 combines with J gene TRBJ2-7; 8 bases are shared with TRBD1. CDR1 and CDR2 (germline): MNHNS, SASEGT. V was pared by 3 bases and J by 5 bases, with 3 bases of the junction left unmatched. The CDR3 loop spans 13 amino acids. The CDR3 spells CASSEGTGDEQYF. In nucleotides, the CDR3 is TGTGCCAGCAGTGAGGGGACAGGTGACGAGCAGTACTTC.

V gene TRBV7-8 combines with J gene TRBJ2-1; 10 nucleotides line up with TRBD1. The germline gives CDR1 SGHVS, CDR2 FQNEAQ. V lost 4 bases to trimming and J lost 7 bases; unmatched junction nucleotides: 10. This CDR3 has 16 amino acids. The CDR3 nucleotides are TGTGCCAGCAGCTCCCGGGACAGGGGTTTTAGGAATGAGCAGTTCTTC. Its translation is CASSSRDRGFRNEQFF.

The chain couples TRBV5-1 to TRBJ2-5; TRBD2 aligns across 13 bases. The J call could be wrong; TRBJ2-7 is a better fit for the DNA end. Per germline, CDR1 SGHRS and CDR2 YFSETQ. The CDR3 covers 17 residues. CDR3 sequence reads: CASSLGLAGGLSGEQYF. CDR3 nucleotide sequence: TGCGCCAGCAGCTTGGGACTAGCGGGAGGTCTCTCCGGCGAGCAGTACTTC.

Comment on this clone: At one boundary the junction diverges from the germline segment, which might be a read error. This chain connects TRBV7-7 to TRBJ2-3; 12 bases are shared with TRBD2. Germline V gene data show CDR1 as SSHAT and CDR2 as FNYEAQ (reference sequence). The CDR3 sequence is 14 residues long. CDR3: CASSMGLAGDTQYF. The CDR3 region has the DNA TGTGCTAGCAGCATGGGACTAGCGGGAGATACGCAGTATTTT.

Remarks on this clone: A junction end diverges from the germline sequence, so it may reflect a read error. This chain joins TRBV7-7 and TRBJ2-2; unclear D gene. CDR1 and CDR2 (germline): SSHAT, FNYEAQ (reference sequence). The CDR3 has 14 amino acids. CDR3 in amino acids: CASSVSVNTGELFF. The CDR3 bases are TGTGCTAGCAGCGTTTCAGTGAACACCGGGGAGCTGTTTTTT.

V usage is TRBV7-3 and J usage is TRBJ2-3; 9 positions agree with TRBD2. J was trimmed by 5 bases and V by 2 bases; bases with no gene match: 11. Germline assignment: CDR1 SGHTA and CDR2 FQGTGA. This CDR3 region has 17 residues. CDR3 sequence (DNA): TGTGCCAGCAGCTTAGGTTCCGCGGGGGGGGCCGAAGATACGCAGTATTTT. It codes for CASSLGSAGGAEDTQYF.

The CDR3 spells CASSSRAGRTGETQYF. As DNA, the CDR3 is TGTGCCAGTAGTTCCCGGGCAGGGAGGACGGGAGAGACCCAGTACTTC. V gene TRBV19 combines with J gene TRBJ2-5; tentative D call: TRBD2 (6 bases). The germline V gene has CDR1 LNHDA and CDR2 SQIVND (reference sequence). CDR3 size: 16 residues. The V end lost 5 bases, the J end lost 4 bases, and 20 bases lay between the germline ends.

This chain connects TRBV6-5 to TRBJ1-5; a weak D match, TRBD1 (6 bases). Trimming shortened V by 4 bases and J by 6 bases, and 16 bases separated the two germline ends. Germline CDR1 is MNHEY and CDR2 is SVGAGI. This CDR3 contains 15 residues. CDR3 nucleotide sequence: TGTGCCAGCAGTTCCCTAGGGGGGGCGGGTCAGCCCCAGCATTTT. It translates to CASSSLGGAGQPQHF.

V gene TRBV6-1 combines with J gene TRBJ2-5; 7 bases fit TRBD2. The J segment lost 8 bases and the V segment lost 4 bases, leaving 4 bases of the junction unmatched. Germline loops: CDR1 MNHNS, CDR2 SASEGT. This CDR3 has 12 residues. The CDR3 region is CASSGTRVTQYF. The CDR3 region has the DNA TGTGCCAGCAGTGGGACTAGGGTAACCCAGTACTTC.

The CDR3 DNA sequence: TGTGCCAGCTCCAGGGGTGATGGCTACACCTTC. It encodes CASSRGDGYTF. This chain uses TRBV6-5 with TRBJ1-2; D is perhaps TRBD1 (6 bases). The germline V gene encodes CDR1 MNHEY and CDR2 SVGAGI. V was shortened by 8 bases and J by 6 bases, with 10 bases between the two germline ends. The CDR3 contains 11 residues.